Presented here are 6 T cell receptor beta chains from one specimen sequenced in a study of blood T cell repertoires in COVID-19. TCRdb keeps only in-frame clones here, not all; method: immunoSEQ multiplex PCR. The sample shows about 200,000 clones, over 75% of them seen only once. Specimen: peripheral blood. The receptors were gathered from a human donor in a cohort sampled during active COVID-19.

CDR3: CASSSTGDPSGNTIYF. The CDR3 bases are TGTGCCAGCAGCTCGACAGGCGACCCCTCTGGAAACACCATATATTTT. The chain joins TRBV11-3 to TRBJ1-3, with a possible D match to TRBD1 (6 bases). V lost 4 bases to trimming and J lost 0 bases, with 13 bases between them. Germline V gene sequence: CDR1 SGHNT, CDR2 YENEEA. This CDR3 is 16 amino acids long.

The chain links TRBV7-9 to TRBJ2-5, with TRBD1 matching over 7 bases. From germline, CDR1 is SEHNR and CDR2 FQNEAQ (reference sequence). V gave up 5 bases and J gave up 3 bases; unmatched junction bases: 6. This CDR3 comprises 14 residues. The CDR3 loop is CASSRWGTEETQYF. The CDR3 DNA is TGTGCCAGCAGCCGTTGGGGGACAGAAGAGACCCAGTACTTC.

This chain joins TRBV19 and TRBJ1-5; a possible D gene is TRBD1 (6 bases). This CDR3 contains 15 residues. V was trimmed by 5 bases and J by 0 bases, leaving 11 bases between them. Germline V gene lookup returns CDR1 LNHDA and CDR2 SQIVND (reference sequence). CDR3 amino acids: CASSEQGTSNQPQHF. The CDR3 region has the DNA TGTGCCAGTAGTGAACAGGGAACTAGCAATCAGCCCCAGCATTTT.

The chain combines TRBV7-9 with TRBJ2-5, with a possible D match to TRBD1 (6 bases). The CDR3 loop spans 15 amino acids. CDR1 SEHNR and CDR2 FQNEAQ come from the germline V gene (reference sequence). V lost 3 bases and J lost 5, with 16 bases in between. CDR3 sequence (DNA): TGTGCCAGCAGCTTCGACCTTACAGGGATGGAGACCCAGTACTTC. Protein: CASSFDLTGMETQYF.

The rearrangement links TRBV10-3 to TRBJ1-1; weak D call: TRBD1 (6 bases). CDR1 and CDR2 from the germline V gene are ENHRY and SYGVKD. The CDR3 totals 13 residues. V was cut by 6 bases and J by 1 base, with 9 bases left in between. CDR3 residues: CAIRTTGNTEAFF. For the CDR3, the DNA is TGTGCCATCAGGACGACAGGGAACACTGAAGCTTTCTTT.

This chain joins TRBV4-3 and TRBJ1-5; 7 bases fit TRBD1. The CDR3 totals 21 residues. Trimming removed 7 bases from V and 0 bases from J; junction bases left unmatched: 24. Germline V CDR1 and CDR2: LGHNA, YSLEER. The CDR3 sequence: CASIWNRKDRVIWVSNQPQHF. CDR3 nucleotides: TGCGCCAGCATTTGGAACCGAAAAGACAGGGTGATTTGGGTTAGCAATCAGCCCCAGCATTTT.